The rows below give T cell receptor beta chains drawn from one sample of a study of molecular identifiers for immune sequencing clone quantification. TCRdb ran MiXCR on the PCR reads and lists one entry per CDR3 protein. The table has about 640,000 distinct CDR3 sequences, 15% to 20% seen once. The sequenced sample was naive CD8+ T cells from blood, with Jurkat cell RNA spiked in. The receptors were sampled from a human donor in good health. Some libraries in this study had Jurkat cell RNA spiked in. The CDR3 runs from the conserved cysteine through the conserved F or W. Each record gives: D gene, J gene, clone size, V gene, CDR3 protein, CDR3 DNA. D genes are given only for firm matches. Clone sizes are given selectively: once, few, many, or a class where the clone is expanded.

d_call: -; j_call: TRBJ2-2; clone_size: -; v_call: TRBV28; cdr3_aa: CASSPTGLANIGELFF; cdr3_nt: TGTGCCAGCAGTCCAACGGGACTGGCGAACATCGGGGAGCTGTTTTTT
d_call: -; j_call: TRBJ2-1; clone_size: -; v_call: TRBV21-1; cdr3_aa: CASSKESRGPSQFF; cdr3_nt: TGTGCCAGCAGCAAAGAAAGTAGGGGACCTTCGCAGTTCTTC
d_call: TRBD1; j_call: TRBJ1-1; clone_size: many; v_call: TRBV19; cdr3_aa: CASSAGQHMNTEAFF; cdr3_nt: TGTGCCAGTAGTGCGGGACAGCACATGAACACTGAAGCTTTCTTT
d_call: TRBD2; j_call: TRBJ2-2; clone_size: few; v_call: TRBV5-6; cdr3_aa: CASSLIIVGLEGTGELFF; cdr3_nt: TGTGCCAGCAGCTTGATAATCGTGGGACTAGAGGGCACCGGGGAGCTGTTTTTT
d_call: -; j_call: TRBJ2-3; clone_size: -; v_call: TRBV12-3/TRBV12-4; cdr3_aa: CASSPLWDTRYF; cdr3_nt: TGTGCCAGCAGTCCCTTATGGGATACGCGGTATTTT
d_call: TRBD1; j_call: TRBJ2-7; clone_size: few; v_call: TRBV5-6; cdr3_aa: CASSDDRGLEVHEQYF; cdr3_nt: TGTGCCAGCAGCGACGACAGGGGCTTGGAAGTCCACGAGCAGTACTTC
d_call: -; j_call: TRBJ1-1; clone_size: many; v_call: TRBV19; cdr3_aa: CASSIGPQEAFF; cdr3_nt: TGTGCCAGTAGTATAGGACCTCAAGAAGCTTTCTTT
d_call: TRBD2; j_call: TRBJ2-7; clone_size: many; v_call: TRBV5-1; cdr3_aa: CASSLTSGNYEQYF; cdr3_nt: TGCGCCAGCAGCTTGACTAGCGGGAACTACGAGCAGTACTTC
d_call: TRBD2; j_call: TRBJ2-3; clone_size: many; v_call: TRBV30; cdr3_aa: CAWGLAGELDTQYF; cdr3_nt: TGTGCCTGGGGACTAGCGGGGGAGCTCGATACGCAGTATTTT
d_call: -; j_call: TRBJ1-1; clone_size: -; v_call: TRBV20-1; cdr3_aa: CSARPLSGAEAFF; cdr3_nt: TGCAGTGCTAGACCCCTATCGGGAGCTGAAGCTTTCTTT
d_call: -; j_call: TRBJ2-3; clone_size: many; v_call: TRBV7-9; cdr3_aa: CASSLAWGGSTDTQYF; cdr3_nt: TGTGCCAGCAGCTTAGCGTGGGGCGGATCCACAGATACGCAGTATTTT
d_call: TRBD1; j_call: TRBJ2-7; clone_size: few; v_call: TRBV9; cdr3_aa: CASSFGQGHEQYF; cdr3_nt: TGTGCCAGCAGCTTCGGACAGGGCCACGAGCAGTACTTC
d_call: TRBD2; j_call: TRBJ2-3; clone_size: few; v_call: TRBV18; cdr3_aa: CASSPGGLAGCTDTQYF; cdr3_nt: TGTGCCAGCTCACCAGGGGGACTAGCGGGATGCACAGATACGCAGTATTTT
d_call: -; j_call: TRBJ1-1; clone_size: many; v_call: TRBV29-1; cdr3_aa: CSVETVVVGGLGTEAFF; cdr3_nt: TGCAGCGTTGAGACCGTGGTGGTTGGGGGATTGGGGACTGAAGCTTTCTTT
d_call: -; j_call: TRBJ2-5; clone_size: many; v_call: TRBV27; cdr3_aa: CASSLWGYQETQYF; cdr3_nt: TGTGCCAGCAGTTTATGGGGGTATCAAGAGACCCAGTACTTC
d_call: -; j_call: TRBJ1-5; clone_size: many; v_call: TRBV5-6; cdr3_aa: CASSSHRVSQPQHF; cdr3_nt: TGTGCCAGCAGCTCTCACAGGGTGTCTCAGCCCCAGCATTTT
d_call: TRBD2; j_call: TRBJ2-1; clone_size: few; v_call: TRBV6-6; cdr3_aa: CASGRLATPGDEQFF; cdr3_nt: TGTGCCAGCGGACGACTAGCAACCCCAGGTGATGAGCAGTTCTTC
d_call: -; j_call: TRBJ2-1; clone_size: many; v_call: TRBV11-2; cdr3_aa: CASSLDLGAADEQFF; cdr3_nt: TGTGCCAGCAGCTTAGATCTAGGGGCCGCAGATGAGCAGTTCTTC
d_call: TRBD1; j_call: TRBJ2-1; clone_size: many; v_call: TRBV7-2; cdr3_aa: CASSLGQGLNEQFF; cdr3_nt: TGTGCCAGCAGCTTAGGACAGGGGTTGAATGAGCAGTTCTTC
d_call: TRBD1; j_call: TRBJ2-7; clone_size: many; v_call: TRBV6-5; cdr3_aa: CASSYPPGRGINYEQYF; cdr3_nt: TGTGCCAGCAGTTACCCGCCCGGCAGGGGGATTAACTACGAGCAGTACTTC
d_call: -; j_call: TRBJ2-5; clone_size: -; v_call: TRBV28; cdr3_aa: CASSSRDESTQETQYF; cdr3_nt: TGTGCCAGCAGTAGTCGGGACGAAAGTACGCAAGAGACCCAGTACTTC
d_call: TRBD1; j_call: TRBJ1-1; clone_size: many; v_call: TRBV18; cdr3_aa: CASSPLPGTENTEAFF; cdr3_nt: TGTGCCAGCTCACCCCTACCCGGGACAGAAAACACTGAAGCTTTCTTT